The next 15 T cell receptor beta chains were all read from a single sample in a study of technical replicates of blood from a handful of donors. This table comes from immunoSEQ multiplex PCR, and its TCRdb copy is limited to in-frame clones, with some not included. The sample yields under 70,000 clones, approximately 90% seen once. What was sequenced was T cells isolated from PBMCs. All receptors derive from a human donor in good health.

This sequence joins TRBV7-2 and TRBJ2-3, with D uncertain. The CDR3 runs to 14 residues. CDR1 is SGHTA and CDR2 is FQGNSA in the germline V gene. V lost 1 base and J lost 3, with 8 bases in between. Written as DNA, the CDR3 is TGTGCCAGCAGCTTAGACAGCCTTACAGATACGCAGTATTTT. Protein: CASSLDSLTDTQYF.

The chain links TRBV7-3 to TRBJ2-7; D may be TRBD1 (6 bases). Germline CDR1 reads SGHTA; CDR2 reads FQGTGA. The V and J ends lost 0 bases and 0 bases respectively, with 21 bases between them. The CDR3 spans 19 residues. CDR3 in amino acids: CASSLTPAFGQGLSYEQYF. The DNA for the CDR3 is TGTGCCAGCAGCTTAACCCCCGCTTTCGGGCAGGGGCTCTCCTACGAGCAGTACTTC. The full variable domain, completed using reference TRBV7-3 and TRBJ2-7, is GAGVSQTPSNKVTEKGKYVELRCDPISGHTALYWYRQSLGQGPEFLIYFQGTGAADDSGLPNDRFFAVRPEGSVSTLKIQRTERGDSAVYLCASSLTPAFGQGLSYEQYFGPGTRLTVT.

V is TRBV29-1 and J is TRBJ1-2; no definite D call. The germline V and J ends were trimmed by 0 bases and 6 bases, with 2 bases remaining between them. CDR1 and CDR2 (germline): SQVTM, ANQGSEA. CDR3 size: 10 residues. The CDR3 loop reads CSVEDNGYTF. DNA for the CDR3: TGCAGCGTTGAAGACAATGGCTACACCTTC.

J is TRBJ2-2 and V is TRBV5-4, with 9 bases fitting TRBD2. CDR3 length: 15 residues. Germline loops: CDR1 SGHNT, CDR2 YYREEE (reference sequence). The trim removed 0 bases at V and 7 bases at J, leaving 4 bases unmatched. This CDR3 reads CASSLDAGGVGELFF. The CDR3 bases are TGTGCCAGCAGCTTGGATGCGGGAGGGGTCGGGGAGCTGTTTTTT. Drawing the rest from reference TRBV5-4 and TRBJ2-2, the complete variable domain is ETGVTQSPTHLIKTRGQQVTLRCSSQSGHNTVSWYQQALGQGPQFIFQYYREEENGRGNFPPRFSGLQFPNYSSELNVNALELDDSALYLCASSLDAGGVGELFFGEGSRLTVL.

The rearrangement links TRBV2 to TRBJ1-2, with 11 positions matching TRBD1. CDR3 length: 14 amino acids. In germline, CDR1 is SNHLY, CDR2 FYNNEI. The ends lost 6 bases at V and 5 bases at J; junction bases unmatched: 5. CDR3 nucleotides: TGTGCCAGCAGGAGGGACAGGGGGGATTATGGCTACACCTTC. Translated, it gives CASRRDRGDYGYTF.

The count of this clone is one. This chain uses TRBV28 with TRBJ2-2; 7 bases agree with TRBD1. The CDR3 is 14 residues long. The ends lost 6 bases at V and 7 bases at J; junction bases unmatched: 8. Germline CDR1 reads MDHEN; CDR2 reads SYDVKM. The CDR3 bases are TGTGCCAGCAGCCCCGACAGGGAAATCGGGGAGCTGTTTTTT. It is translated as CASSPDREIGELFF.

The CDR3 protein is CASSTRGKARLEQYF. In nucleotides, the CDR3 is TGTGCCAGCAGCACCCGGGGGAAGGCTAGGCTCGAGCAGTACTTC. V is TRBV5-4 and J is TRBJ2-7, with a possible D match to TRBD2 (6 bases). This CDR3 comprises 15 residues. Germline assignment: CDR1 SGHNT and CDR2 YYREEE (reference sequence). The V and J ends lost 4 bases and 6 bases respectively, with 20 bases between them.

V is TRBV6-1 and J is TRBJ1-4; TRBD1 matches 8 bases. CDR3 size: 15 residues. With 2 bases clipped from V and 3 bases from J, the junction kept 2 bases outside the gene matches. Germline V gives CDR1 MNHNS, CDR2 SASEGT. Here the CDR3 reads CASSEQGAPNEKLFF. CDR3 nucleotide sequence: TGTGCCAGCAGTGAACAGGGGGCGCCTAATGAAAAACTGTTTTTT.

CDR3 loop: CASSRAGGAGELFF. CDR3 coding DNA: TGTGCCAGCAGCCGAGCGGGAGGAGCCGGGGAGCTGTTTTTT. The chain couples TRBV5-4 to TRBJ2-2, with 9 bases matching TRBD2. The germline gives CDR1 SGHNT, CDR2 YYREEE (reference sequence). With 4 bases clipped from V and 6 bases from J, the junction kept 4 bases outside the gene matches. The CDR3 has 14 residues.

Regarding this clone: The junction and the germline gene differ at one end; a read error may be behind it. The chain has TRBV5-4 and TRBJ2-7; maybe TRBD2 (6 bases). The CDR3 is made up of 11 amino acids. The germline CDR1 and CDR2 sequences are SGHNT and YYREEE (reference sequence). In DNA form, the CDR3 reads TGTGCCAGCAGCTGGGGCGGGGACCACGACTTC. Its protein is CASSWGGDHDF.

The chain uses TRBV7-2 and TRBJ1-2; 8 nucleotides line up with TRBD1. The CDR3 is 13 residues long. Germline V gene data show CDR1 as SGHTA and CDR2 as FQGNSA. The ends lost 5 bases at V and 4 bases at J; junction bases unmatched: 3. Written as DNA, the CDR3 is TGTGCCAGCAGCATCGGACAGGGCTATGGCTACACCTTC. Residues: CASSIGQGYGYTF.

This rearrangement joins TRBV10-3 to TRBJ1-4, with 9 positions matching TRBD1. Germline V gives CDR1 ENHRY, CDR2 SYGVKD. The V and J ends lost 1 base and 4 bases, in that order; junction bases with no gene match: 4. This CDR3 spans 16 amino acids. CDR3 sequence: CAISEWDRAGNEKLFF. As DNA, the CDR3 is TGTGCCATCAGTGAGTGGGACAGGGCAGGTAATGAAAAACTGTTTTTT.

The chain recombines TRBV25-1 with TRBJ2-7; D is ambiguous. The V gene's germline CDR1 is MGHDK and CDR2 SYGVNS. The V gene lost 0 bases and the J gene lost 3 bases, with 15 bases spanning the gap. The length of the CDR3 is 16 residues. The DNA for the CDR3 is TGTGCCAGCAGTGAATATAAGCCTGGAGCTTACTACGAGCAGTACTTC. Its translation: CASSEYKPGAYYEQYF.

This chain connects TRBV5-1 to TRBJ1-4, with 11 bases fitting TRBD1. The germline CDR1 and CDR2 sequences are SGHRS and YFSETQ. CDR3 length: 15 amino acids. With 4 bases clipped from V and 6 bases from J, the junction kept 5 bases outside the gene matches. The chain's CDR3 is CASSAWDRGDEKLFF. In nucleotides, the CDR3 is TGCGCCAGCAGCGCATGGGACAGGGGGGATGAAAAACTGTTTTTT.

The chain recombines TRBV30 with TRBJ2-5; perhaps TRBD2 as D (6 bases). From germline, CDR1 is GTSNPN and CDR2 SVGIG (reference sequence). The CDR3 covers 15 residues. Between the trimmed V and J ends, which lost 0 bases and 5 bases, there was a span of 16 bases. The CDR3 sequence is CAWSVGGEAQETQYF. Written as DNA, the CDR3 is TGTGCCTGGAGTGTCGGGGGAGAGGCCCAGGAGACCCAGTACTTC.